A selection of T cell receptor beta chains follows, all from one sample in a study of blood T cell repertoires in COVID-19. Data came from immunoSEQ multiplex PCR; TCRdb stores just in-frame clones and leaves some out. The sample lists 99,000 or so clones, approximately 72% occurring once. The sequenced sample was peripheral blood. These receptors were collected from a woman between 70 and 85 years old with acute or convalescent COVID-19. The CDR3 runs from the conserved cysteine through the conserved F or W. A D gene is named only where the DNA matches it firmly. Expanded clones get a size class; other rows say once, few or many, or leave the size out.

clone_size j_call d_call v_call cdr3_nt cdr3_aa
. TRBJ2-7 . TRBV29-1 TGCAGCGTCAACTTGGCGGGTGGACCCTCCTACGAGCAGTACTTC CSVNLAGGPSYEQYF
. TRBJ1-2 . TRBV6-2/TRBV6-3 TGTGCCAGCAGTTTCGGGAGTCCAGGGTTCTATGGCTACACCTTC CASSFGSPGFYGYTF
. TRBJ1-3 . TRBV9 TGTGCCAGCAGCGCAGAGGAGGGAGGAAGAAACACCATATATTTT CASSAEEGGRNTIYF
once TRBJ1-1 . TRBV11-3 TGTGCCAGCAGCTTAGGGGGCAACCGGAACACTGAAGCTTTCTTT CASSLGGNRNTEAFF
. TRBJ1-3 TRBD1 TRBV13 TGTGCCAGCAGCTTCCAATCGGGACAGCCGTCCTCTGGAAACACCATATATTTT CASSFQSGQPSSGNTIYF
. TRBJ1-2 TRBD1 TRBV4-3 TGCGCCAGCAGCCAAGGAATCGGACAGGCCGTATATGGCTACACCTTC CASSQGIGQAVYGYTF
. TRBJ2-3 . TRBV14 TGTGCCAGCAGCCAAGTTCCGGGTCTAGGTACGCAGTATTTT CASSQVPGLGTQYF
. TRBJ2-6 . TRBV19 TGTGCCACCGTCGGTACCTCTGGGGCCAACGTCCTGACTTTC CATVGTSGANVLTF
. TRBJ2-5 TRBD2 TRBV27 TGTGCCAGCAGTGGACTAGCGGGGGGCAGAGGGGAGACCCAGTACTTC CASSGLAGGRGETQYF
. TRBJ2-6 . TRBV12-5 TGTGCTAGTGGGCCCCCCCGGGGCTCTGGGGCCAACGTCCTGACTTTC CASGPPRGSGANVLTF
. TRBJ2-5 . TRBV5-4 TGTGCCAGCAGCTTGGAACGACAGTTTGAGACCCAGTACTTC CASSLERQFETQYF
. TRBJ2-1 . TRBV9 TGTGCCAGCAGCGTAGGAACAGGGTACGACAATGAGCAGTTCTTC CASSVGTGYDNEQFF
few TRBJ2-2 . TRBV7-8 TGTGCCAGCAGCTTAGCGGTTTTGCGGGGAAACACCGGGGAGCTGTTTTTT CASSLAVLRGNTGELFF
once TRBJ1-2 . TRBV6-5 TGTGCCAGCAGTACCGGGAACCTCTATGGCTACACCTTC CASSTGNLYGYTF
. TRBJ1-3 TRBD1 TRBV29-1 TGCAGCGCCGGGACAGGCTCTGGAAACACCATATATTTT CSAGTGSGNTIYF
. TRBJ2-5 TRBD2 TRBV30 TGTGCCTGGGGGCTGGGGGGGGGAGTGACGGAGACCCAGTACTTC CAWGLGGGVTETQYF
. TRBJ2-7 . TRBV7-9 TGTGCCAGCAGCTTAGCGCAAACAGATAGACAGTACTTC CASSLAQTDRQYF
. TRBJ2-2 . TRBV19 TGTGCCAGTAGTAGGCCCGGGGCGAACACCGGGGAGCTGTTTTTT CASSRPGANTGELFF
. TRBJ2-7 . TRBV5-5 TGTGCCAGCAGCTTGGGGAGCTCCTACGAGCAGTACTTC CASSLGSSYEQYF
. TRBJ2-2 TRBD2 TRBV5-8 TGTGCCAGCAGCTTTTTTAATAGCGGGGCGAGACCCGGGGAGCTGTTTTTT CASSFFNSGARPGELFF
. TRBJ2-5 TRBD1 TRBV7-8 TGTGCCAGCAGCCAACAGGGGGCAGGCCAAGAGACCCAGTACTTC CASSQQGAGQETQYF
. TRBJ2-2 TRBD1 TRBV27 TGTGCCAGCAGTTTCGAGATAGGACAGGGACGACCGAACACCGGGGAGCTGTTTTTT CASSFEIGQGRPNTGELFF
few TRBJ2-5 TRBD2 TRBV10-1 TGCGCCAGCAGTGAGTCGCCAGGCCGGGGGGGAAAAGAGACCCAGTACTTC CASSESPGRGGKETQYF
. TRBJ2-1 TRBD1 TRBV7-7 TGTGCCAGCAGCTTAGTCTTGGAGGGACAGGGTATGGGTGAGCAGTTCTTC CASSLVLEGQGMGEQFF
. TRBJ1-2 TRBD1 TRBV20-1 TGCAGTGCTAGTCTCGGGACAGGGTTTCCTAACTATGGCTACACCTTC CSASLGTGFPNYGYTF
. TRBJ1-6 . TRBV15 TGTGCCACCAGCCCACGAGCGGATTCACCCCTCCACTTT CATSPRADSPLHF
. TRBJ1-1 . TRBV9 TGTGCCAGCAGCCCCCGGACAGCTATGAACACTGAAGCTTTCTTT CASSPRTAMNTEAFF
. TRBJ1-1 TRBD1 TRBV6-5 TGTGCCAGCAGCCCCAGGGGGATTGAAGCTTTCTTT CASSPRGIEAFF
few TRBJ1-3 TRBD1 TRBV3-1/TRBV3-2 TGTGCCAGCAGCGGGGGACAGCCAAGGCGAAACACCATATATTTT CASSGGQPRRNTIYF
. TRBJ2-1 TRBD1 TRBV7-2 TGTGCCAGCAGCTTACAGCAGGGGGCCAATGAGCAGTTCTTC CASSLQQGANEQFF
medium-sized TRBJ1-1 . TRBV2 TGTGCCAGACGACAAGAGACGAACACTGAAGCTTTCTTT CARRQETNTEAFF
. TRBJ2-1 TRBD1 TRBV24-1 TGTGCCACCAGTGAGTCAGGGGGAATCGGGCAGTTCTTC CATSESGGIGQFF
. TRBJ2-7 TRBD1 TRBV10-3 TGTGCCATCAGTACGGGGACAGACGGTTACGAGCAGTACTTC CAISTGTDGYEQYF
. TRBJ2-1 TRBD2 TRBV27 TGTGCCAGCAGTTTTGGTAGCGGGGCCTACAATGAGCAGTTCTTC CASSFGSGAYNEQFF
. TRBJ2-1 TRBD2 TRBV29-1 TGCAGCGTTGAACTAGCGGGGGGGAAGAGCTCCTACAATGAGCAGTTCTTC CSVELAGGKSSYNEQFF
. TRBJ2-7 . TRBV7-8 TGTGCCAGCAGCTCCCCCGGTGCGGGCGCTTCTCGGGAGCAGTACTTC CASSSPGAGASREQYF
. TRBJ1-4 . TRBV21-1 TGTGCCAGCAGCAAAGTGAAGGGACAGATTAATGAAAAACTGTTTTTT CASSKVKGQINEKLFF
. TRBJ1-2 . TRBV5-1 TGCGCCAGCAGCCTGGACTTCTATGGCTACACCTTC CASSLDFYGYTF
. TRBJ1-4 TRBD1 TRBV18 TGTGCCAGCTCACCAGGTACAGGGGACGCTGAAAAACTGTTTTTT CASSPGTGDAEKLFF
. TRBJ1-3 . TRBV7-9 TGTGCCAGCAGCCCCGGCGGGGGGCTTTTGGGAAACACCATATATTTT CASSPGGGLLGNTIYF
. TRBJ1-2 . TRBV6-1 TGTGCCAGCAGTGAGGTGTTCAGGAATGGCTACACCTTC CASSEVFRNGYTF
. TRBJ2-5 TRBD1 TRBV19 TGTGCCAGTAGTATAGACTACAGGGGACGGGAGACCCAGTACTTC CASSIDYRGRETQYF
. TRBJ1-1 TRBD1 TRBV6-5 TGTGCCAGCAGTTACCCAGGGGGAGCTGAAGCTTTCTTT CASSYPGGAEAFF
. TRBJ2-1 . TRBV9 TGTGCCAGCAGCGTCGCCGGGGGCTCCTACAATGAGCAGTTCTTC CASSVAGGSYNEQFF
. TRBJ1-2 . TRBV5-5 TGTGCCAGCAGCCCGACAGGACCAGCTAACTATGGCTACACCTTC CASSPTGPANYGYTF
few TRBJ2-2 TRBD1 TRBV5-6 TGTGCCAGCAGCTCTGACGACAGGGATCACACCGGGGAGCTGTTTTTT CASSSDDRDHTGELFF
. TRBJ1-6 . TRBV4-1 TGCGCCAGCAGCCCCTTCACAGGGCGAGGTTCACCCCTCCACTTT CASSPFTGRGSPLHF
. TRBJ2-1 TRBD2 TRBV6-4 TGTGCCAGCAGCCCAATGGGCGGGGGCAATGAGCAGTTCTTC CASSPMGGGNEQFF